Listed below are T cell receptor beta chains from one sample, sequenced in a study of T cell responses to AZD1222 COVID-19 vaccine. TCRdb keeps only in-frame clones here, not all; method: immunoSEQ multiplex PCR. The data show 150,000 or so clones, approximately 90% seen once. The sample consisted of peripheral blood, taken on day 0 of AZD1222 vaccination. The receptors come from an adult in good health. CDR3s include the opening cysteine and the closing phenylalanine or tryptophan. Each record gives: D gene, V gene, J gene, clone size, CDR3 protein, CDR3 DNA. A D gene is named only where the DNA matches it firmly. A clone size is listed for some rows: how often the clone was seen (once, few, many), or a class if it is expanded.

D: .; V: TRBV27; J: TRBJ1-4; size: .; CDR3: CASSFRARGEKLFF; DNA: TGTGCCAGCAGTTTTAGGGCACGGGGTGAAAAACTGTTTTTT
D: .; V: TRBV13; J: TRBJ1-1; size: .; CDR3: CASSDWGNTEAFF; DNA: TGTGCCAGCAGCGACTGGGGGAACACTGAAGCTTTCTTT
D: TRBD1; V: TRBV4-1; J: TRBJ2-7; size: .; CDR3: CASSPEVTGKFYF; DNA: TGCGCCAGCAGCCCAGAAGTGACAGGGAAATTTTACTTC
D: .; V: TRBV6-4; J: TRBJ2-5; size: .; CDR3: CASSRPHPEEETQYF; DNA: TGTGCCAGCAGCCGGCCCCATCCGGAAGAGGAGACCCAGTACTTC
D: .; V: TRBV27; J: TRBJ1-5; size: .; CDR3: CASSLSIPYSNQPQHF; DNA: TGTGCCAGCAGTTTATCGATACCTTATAGCAATCAGCCCCAGCATTTT
D: TRBD1; V: TRBV6-2/TRBV6-3; J: TRBJ1-5; size: few; CDR3: CASSYSGTAPRGNQPQHF; DNA: TGTGCCAGCAGTTACTCGGGGACAGCCCCTCGAGGCAATCAGCCCCAGCATTTT
D: .; V: TRBV7-8; J: TRBJ1-1; size: .; CDR3: CASSSDINTEAFF; DNA: TGTGCCAGCAGCTCCGACATTAACACTGAAGCTTTCTTT
D: .; V: TRBV5-5; J: TRBJ2-3; size: .; CDR3: CASSFEGPTQYF; DNA: TGTGCCAGCAGCTTCGAGGGACCGACGCAGTATTTT
D: .; V: TRBV30; J: TRBJ2-2; size: .; CDR3: CAWRRFTGNTGELFF; DNA: TGTGCCTGGAGAAGGTTCACAGGGAACACCGGGGAGCTGTTTTTT
D: .; V: TRBV29-1; J: TRBJ2-5; size: .; CDR3: CSVGQETQYF; DNA: TGCAGCGTGGGCCAAGAGACCCAGTACTTC
D: TRBD2; V: TRBV29-1; J: TRBJ2-1; size: .; CDR3: CSVEGGGAPSSYNEQFF; DNA: TGCAGCGTTGAGGGCGGGGGGGCCCCCAGCTCCTACAATGAGCAGTTCTTC
D: .; V: TRBV6-5; J: TRBJ2-7; size: .; CDR3: CASLATDASYEQYF; DNA: TGTGCCAGTCTCGCGACAGACGCCTCCTACGAGCAGTACTTC
D: TRBD1; V: TRBV28; J: TRBJ2-7; size: once; CDR3: CASGTRDRGYYEQYF; DNA: TGTGCCAGCGGGACCCGGGACAGGGGCTACTACGAGCAGTACTTC
D: .; V: TRBV30; J: TRBJ2-2; size: once; CDR3: CAWNNGGELFF; DNA: TGTGCCTGGAATAACGGCGGGGAGCTGTTTTTT
D: TRBD1; V: TRBV5-4; J: TRBJ1-2; size: .; CDR3: CASSLDVGQGSYGYTF; DNA: TGTGCCAGCAGCTTGGATGTGGGACAGGGGAGCTATGGCTACACCTTC
D: .; V: TRBV7-8; J: TRBJ2-1; size: .; CDR3: CASSLGRGGYNEQFF; DNA: TGTGCCAGCAGTTTAGGGCGGGGAGGCTACAATGAGCAGTTCTTC
D: TRBD1; V: TRBV18; J: TRBJ1-3; size: .; CDR3: CASSQGQDGTIYF; DNA: TGTGCCAGCTCACAAGGACAGGATGGCACCATATATTTT
D: .; V: TRBV12-3/TRBV12-4; J: TRBJ2-1; size: .; CDR3: CASSLAIGEQFF; DNA: TGTGCCAGCAGTTTAGCTATAGGTGAGCAGTTCTTC
D: .; V: TRBV19; J: TRBJ1-2; size: .; CDR3: CASSIPGAGNYGYTF; DNA: TGTGCCAGTAGTATCCCCGGCGCTGGCAACTATGGCTACACCTTC
D: TRBD2; V: TRBV7-8; J: TRBJ2-1; size: .; CDR3: CASSLGLIGGAGHEQFF; DNA: TGTGCCAGCAGCTTAGGACTTATCGGGGGGGCCGGCCATGAGCAGTTCTTC
D: TRBD2; V: TRBV6-5; J: TRBJ2-5; size: .; CDR3: CASSPRLAGEETQYF; DNA: TGTGCCAGCAGCCCCCGACTAGCGGGGGAGGAGACCCAGTACTTC
D: TRBD1; V: TRBV5-5; J: TRBJ1-4; size: .; CDR3: CASSLQGNSEKLFF; DNA: TGTGCCAGCAGCCTACAGGGGAATAGTGAAAAACTGTTTTTT
D: .; V: TRBV27; J: TRBJ2-7; size: .; CDR3: CASSPHPVNEQYF; DNA: TGTGCCAGCAGTCCCCACCCGGTAAACGAGCAGTACTTC
D: .; V: TRBV4-1; J: TRBJ2-7; size: .; CDR3: CASSQVSDSSYEQYF; DNA: TGCGCCAGCAGCCAAGTAAGCGACAGCTCCTACGAGCAGTACTTC
D: TRBD1; V: TRBV10-3; J: TRBJ1-5; size: .; CDR3: CAISQGRGTGGAGQPQHF; DNA: TGTGCCATCAGTCAAGGCCGAGGGACAGGGGGCGCGGGTCAGCCCCAGCATTTT
D: .; V: TRBV27; J: TRBJ1-4; size: .; CDR3: CASKSQGRGEKLFF; DNA: TGTGCCAGCAAGTCCCAGGGGCGTGGGGAAAAACTGTTTTTT
D: .; V: TRBV29-1; J: TRBJ2-2; size: .; CDR3: CSFLSANTGELFF; DNA: TGCAGCTTTCTCTCTGCCAACACCGGGGAGCTGTTTTTT
D: .; V: TRBV5-1; J: TRBJ2-1; size: .; CDR3: CASSGKTWVYNEQFF; DNA: TGCGCCAGCAGCGGGAAAACATGGGTCTACAATGAGCAGTTCTTC
D: .; V: TRBV7-2; J: TRBJ1-1; size: .; CDR3: CASSPFTEAFF; DNA: TGTGCCAGCAGCCCGTTCACTGAAGCTTTCTTT
D: .; V: TRBV2; J: TRBJ1-2; size: .; CDR3: CASSVQQLNYGYTF; DNA: TGTGCCAGCAGTGTGCAACAGTTAAACTATGGCTACACCTTC
D: .; V: TRBV3-1/TRBV3-2; J: TRBJ2-7; size: .; CDR3: CASSQDETPRFNYEQYF; DNA: TGTGCCAGCAGCCAAGATGAGACTCCCCGATTCAACTACGAGCAGTACTTC
D: .; V: TRBV5-5; J: TRBJ1-1; size: .; CDR3: CASSSLTTNTEAFF; DNA: TGTGCCAGCAGCTCTCTTACAACGAACACTGAAGCTTTCTTT